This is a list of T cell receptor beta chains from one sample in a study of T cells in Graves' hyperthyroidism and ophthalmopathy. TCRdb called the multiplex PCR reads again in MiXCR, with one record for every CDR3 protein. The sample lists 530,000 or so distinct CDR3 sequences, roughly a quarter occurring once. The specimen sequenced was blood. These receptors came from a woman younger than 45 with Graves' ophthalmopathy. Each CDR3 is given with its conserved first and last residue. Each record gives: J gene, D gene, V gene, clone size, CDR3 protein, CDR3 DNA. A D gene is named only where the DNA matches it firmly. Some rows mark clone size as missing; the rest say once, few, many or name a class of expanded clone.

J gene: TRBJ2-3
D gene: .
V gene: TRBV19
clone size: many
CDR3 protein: CASSGADYSTDTQYF
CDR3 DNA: TGTGCCAGTAGTGGTGCGGACTACTCCACAGATACGCAGTATTTT

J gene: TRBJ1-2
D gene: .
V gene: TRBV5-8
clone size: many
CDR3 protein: CASSFSVLSNYGYTF
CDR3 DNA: TGTGCCAGCAGCTTTTCGGTACTGTCTAACTATGGCTACACCTTC

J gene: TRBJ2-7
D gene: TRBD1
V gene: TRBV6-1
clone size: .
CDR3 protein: CASRTGTGLHEQYF
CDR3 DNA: TGTGCCAGCAGAACCGGGACAGGGCTCCACGAGCAGTACTTC

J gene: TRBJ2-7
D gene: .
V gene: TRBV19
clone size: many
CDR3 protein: CASSSTEGEQYF
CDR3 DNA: TGTGCCAGTAGTTCGACAGAGGGGGAGCAGTACTTC

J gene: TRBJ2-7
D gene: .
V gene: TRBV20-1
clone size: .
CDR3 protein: CSARGVAAVPTYEQYF
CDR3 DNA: TGCAGTGCTAGAGGGGTCGCGGCCGTACCAACCTACGAGCAGTACTTC

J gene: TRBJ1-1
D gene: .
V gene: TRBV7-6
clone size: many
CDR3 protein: CASSSTSFREGNTEAFF
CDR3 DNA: TGTGCCAGCAGCTCTACCTCCTTCAGGGAGGGGAACACTGAAGCTTTCTTT

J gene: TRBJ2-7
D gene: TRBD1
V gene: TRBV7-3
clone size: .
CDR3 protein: CASSLNRGSEQYF
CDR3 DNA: TGTGCCAGCAGCTTAAACAGGGGGAGCGAGCAGTACTTC

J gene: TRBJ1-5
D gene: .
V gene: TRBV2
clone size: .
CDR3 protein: CASSWWRVNQPQHF
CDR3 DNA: TGTGCCAGCAGTTGGTGGAGGGTCAATCAGCCCCAGCATTTT

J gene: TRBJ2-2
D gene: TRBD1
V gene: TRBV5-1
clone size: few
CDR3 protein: CASSAMGQGNTGELFF
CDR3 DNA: TGCGCCAGCAGCGCGATGGGACAGGGCAACACCGGGGAGCTGTTTTTT

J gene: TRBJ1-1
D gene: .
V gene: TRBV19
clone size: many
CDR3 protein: CASKDPGMRNTEAFF
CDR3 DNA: TGTGCCAGTAAAGACCCAGGTATGAGGAACACTGAAGCTTTCTTT

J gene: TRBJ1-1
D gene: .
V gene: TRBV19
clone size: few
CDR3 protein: CASSIDGDPLEAFF
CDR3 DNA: TGTGCCAGTAGTATTGACGGGGACCCCCTAGAAGCTTTCTTT

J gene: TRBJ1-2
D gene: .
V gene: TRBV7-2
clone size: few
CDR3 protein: CASSLIQNYGYTF
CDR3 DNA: TGTGCCAGCAGCTTAATCCAGAACTATGGCTACACCTTC

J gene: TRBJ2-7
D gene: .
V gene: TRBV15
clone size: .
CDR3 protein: CASRPRRGNDEQYF
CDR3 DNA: TGTGCCAGCAGACCTCGGAGAGGGAATGACGAGCAGTACTTC